This T cell receptor (beta chain) originates from a study of T cell clones after liver transplantation. TCRdb's table, derived via immunoSEQ multiplex PCR, lists solely in-frame clones and lacks some. The sample has over 90,000 clones; about 80% are singletons. The clonotype originates from a human patient who received a liver transplant. T cells may partly derive from the graft donor. Source: CD4+ T cells from blood, taken around 44 months after liver transplant.

CDR3 DNA: TGTGCCAGCAGCCATGAAGGCGAGCAGTACTTC. It translates to CASSHEGEQYF. J is TRBJ2-7 and V is TRBV14; D not resolved. Germline assignment: CDR1 SGHDN and CDR2 FVKESK. The V and J ends lost 3 bases and 6 bases respectively, with 6 bases between them. There are 11 residues in the CDR3.